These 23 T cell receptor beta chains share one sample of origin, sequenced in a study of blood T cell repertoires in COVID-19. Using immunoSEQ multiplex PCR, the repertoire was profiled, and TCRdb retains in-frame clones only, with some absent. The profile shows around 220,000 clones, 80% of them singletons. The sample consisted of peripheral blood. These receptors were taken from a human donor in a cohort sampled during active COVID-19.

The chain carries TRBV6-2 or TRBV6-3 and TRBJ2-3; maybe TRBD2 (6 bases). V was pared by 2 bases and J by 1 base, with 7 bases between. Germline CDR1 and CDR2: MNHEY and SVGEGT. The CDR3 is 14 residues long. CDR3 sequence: CASSYGLRTDTQYF. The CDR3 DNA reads TGTGCCAGCAGTTACGGACTACGCACAGATACGCAGTATTTT.

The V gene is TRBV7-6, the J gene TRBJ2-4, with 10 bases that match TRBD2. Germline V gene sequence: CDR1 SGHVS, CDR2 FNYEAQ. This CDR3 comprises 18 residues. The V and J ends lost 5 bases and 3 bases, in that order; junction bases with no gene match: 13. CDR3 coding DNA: TGTGCCAGCAGCCCGGGACTAGCGAGGAGCTTTGTCAAAAACATTCAGTACTTC. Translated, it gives CASSPGLARSFVKNIQYF. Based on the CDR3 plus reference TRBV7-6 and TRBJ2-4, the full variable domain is GAGVSQSPRYKVTKRGQDVALRCDPISGHVSLYWYRQALGQGPEFLTYFNYEAQQDKSGLPNDRFSAERPEGSISTLTIQRTEQRDSAMYRCASSPGLARSFVKNIQYFGAGTRLSVL.

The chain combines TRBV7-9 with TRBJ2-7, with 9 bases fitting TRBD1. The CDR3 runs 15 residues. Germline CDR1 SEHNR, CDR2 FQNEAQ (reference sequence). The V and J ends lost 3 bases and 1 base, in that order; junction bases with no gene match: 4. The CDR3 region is CASSLGTGTSYEQYF. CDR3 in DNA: TGTGCCAGCAGCTTGGGGACAGGGACGTCCTACGAGCAGTACTTC.

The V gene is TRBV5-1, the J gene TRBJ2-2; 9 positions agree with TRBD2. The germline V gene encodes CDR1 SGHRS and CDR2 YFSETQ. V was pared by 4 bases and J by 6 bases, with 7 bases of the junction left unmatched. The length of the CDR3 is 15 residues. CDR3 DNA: TGCGCCAGCAGCCCGGGACTAGCAAGGGCCGGGGAGCTGTTTTTT. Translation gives CASSPGLARAGELFF.

CDR3 coding DNA: TGTGCCAGCAGCTTATCGGCAGGGGGCCGAGGGTATGGCTACACCTTC. Translated, it gives CASSLSAGGRGYGYTF. The genes are TRBV7-2 and TRBJ1-2; 8 bases are a match to TRBD1. This CDR3 region has 16 residues. Germline V gene data show CDR1 as SGHTA and CDR2 as FQGNSA. V lost 2 bases to trimming and J lost 5 bases; unmatched junction nucleotides: 10.

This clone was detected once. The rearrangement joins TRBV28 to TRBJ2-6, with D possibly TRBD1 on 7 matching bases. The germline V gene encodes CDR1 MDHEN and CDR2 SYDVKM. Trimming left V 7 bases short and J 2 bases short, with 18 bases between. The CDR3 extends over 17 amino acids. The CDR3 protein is CASTRTEGATGANVLTF. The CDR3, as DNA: TGTGCCAGCACCCGGACGGAGGGGGCTACTGGGGCCAACGTCCTGACTTTC.

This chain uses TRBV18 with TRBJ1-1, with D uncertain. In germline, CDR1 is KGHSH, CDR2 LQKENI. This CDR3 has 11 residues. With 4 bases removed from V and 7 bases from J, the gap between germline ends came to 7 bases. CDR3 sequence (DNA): TGTGCCAGCTCACTCGGTTTTGAAGCTTTCTTT. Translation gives CASSLGFEAFF. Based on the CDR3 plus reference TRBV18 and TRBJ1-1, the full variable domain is NAGVMQNPRHLVRRRGQEARLRCSPMKGHSHVYWYRQLPEEGLKFMVYLQKENIIDESGMPKERFSAEFPKEGPSILRIQQVVRGDSAAYFCASSLGFEAFFGQGTRLTVV.

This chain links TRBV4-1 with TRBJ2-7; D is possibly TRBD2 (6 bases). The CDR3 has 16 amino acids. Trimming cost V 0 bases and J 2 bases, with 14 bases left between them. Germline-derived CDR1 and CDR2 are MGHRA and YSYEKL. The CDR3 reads CASSQDWPGVAYEQYF. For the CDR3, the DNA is TGCGCCAGCAGCCAAGATTGGCCGGGAGTAGCCTACGAGCAGTACTTC.

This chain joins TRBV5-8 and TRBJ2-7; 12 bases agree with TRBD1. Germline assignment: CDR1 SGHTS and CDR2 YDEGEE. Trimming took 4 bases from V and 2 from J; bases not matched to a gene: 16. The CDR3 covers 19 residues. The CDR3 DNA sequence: TGTGCCAGCAGCCCCAAGGGACAGGGGGCGTTAGCGGGAGCCTACGAGCAGTACTTC. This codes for CASSPKGQGALAGAYEQYF.

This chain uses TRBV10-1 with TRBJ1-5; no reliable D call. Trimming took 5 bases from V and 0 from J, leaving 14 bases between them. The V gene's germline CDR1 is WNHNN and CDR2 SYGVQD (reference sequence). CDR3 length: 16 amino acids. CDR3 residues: CASSPSRVHSNQPQHF. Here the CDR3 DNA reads TGCGCCAGCAGTCCCTCCCGAGTTCATAGCAATCAGCCCCAGCATTTT.

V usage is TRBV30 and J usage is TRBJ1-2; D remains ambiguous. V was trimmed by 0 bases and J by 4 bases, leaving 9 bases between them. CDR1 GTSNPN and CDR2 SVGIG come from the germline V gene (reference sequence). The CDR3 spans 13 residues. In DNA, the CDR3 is TGTGCCTGGAGTGTCGGAGGGAGCTATGGCTACACCTTC. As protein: CAWSVGGSYGYTF.

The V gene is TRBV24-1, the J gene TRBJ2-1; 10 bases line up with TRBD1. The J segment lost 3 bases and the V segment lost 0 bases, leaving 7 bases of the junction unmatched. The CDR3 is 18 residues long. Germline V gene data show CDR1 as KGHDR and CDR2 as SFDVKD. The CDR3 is CATSDLDSDRGYYNEQFF. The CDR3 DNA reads TGTGCCACCAGTGATTTGGATTCGGACAGGGGGTACTACAATGAGCAGTTCTTC.

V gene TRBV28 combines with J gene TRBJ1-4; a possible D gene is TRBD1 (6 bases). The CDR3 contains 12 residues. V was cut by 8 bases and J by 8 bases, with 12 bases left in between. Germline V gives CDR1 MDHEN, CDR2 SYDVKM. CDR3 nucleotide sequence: TGTGCCAGCGGGAGGGACAAGGAAAAACTGTTTTTT. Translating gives CASGRDKEKLFF.

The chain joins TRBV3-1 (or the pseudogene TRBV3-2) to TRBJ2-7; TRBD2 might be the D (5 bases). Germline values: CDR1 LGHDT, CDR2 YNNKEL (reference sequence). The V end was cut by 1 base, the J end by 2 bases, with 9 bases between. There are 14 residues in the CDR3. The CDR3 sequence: CASSQGRRTYEQYF. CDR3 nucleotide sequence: TGTGCCAGCAGCCAAGGGAGGCGGACCTACGAGCAGTACTTC.

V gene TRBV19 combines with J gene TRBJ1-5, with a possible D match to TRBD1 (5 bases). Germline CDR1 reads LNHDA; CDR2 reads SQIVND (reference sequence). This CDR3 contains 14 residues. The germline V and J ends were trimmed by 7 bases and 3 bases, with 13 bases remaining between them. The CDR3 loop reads CASTLQTANQPQHF. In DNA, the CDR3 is TGTGCCAGTACCCTTCAGACAGCCAATCAGCCCCAGCATTTT.

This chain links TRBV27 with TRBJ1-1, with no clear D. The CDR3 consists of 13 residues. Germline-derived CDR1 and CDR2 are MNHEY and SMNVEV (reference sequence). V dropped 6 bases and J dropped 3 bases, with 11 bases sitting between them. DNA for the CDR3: TGTGCCAGCAGCGTACGAGATGACACTGAAGCTTTCTTT. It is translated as CASSVRDDTEAFF.

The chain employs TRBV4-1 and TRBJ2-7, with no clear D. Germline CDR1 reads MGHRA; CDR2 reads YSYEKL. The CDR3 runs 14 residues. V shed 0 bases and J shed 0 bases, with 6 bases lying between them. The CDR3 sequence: CASSQDPGSYEQYF. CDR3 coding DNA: TGCGCCAGCAGCCAAGACCCGGGCTCCTACGAGCAGTACTTC.

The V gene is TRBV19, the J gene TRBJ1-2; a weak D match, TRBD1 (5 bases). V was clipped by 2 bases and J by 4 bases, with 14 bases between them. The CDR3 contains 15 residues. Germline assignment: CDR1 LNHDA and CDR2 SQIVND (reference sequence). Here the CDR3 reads CASSISRQSFYGYTF. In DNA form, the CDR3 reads TGTGCCAGTAGTATAAGTAGACAGTCGTTCTATGGCTACACCTTC.

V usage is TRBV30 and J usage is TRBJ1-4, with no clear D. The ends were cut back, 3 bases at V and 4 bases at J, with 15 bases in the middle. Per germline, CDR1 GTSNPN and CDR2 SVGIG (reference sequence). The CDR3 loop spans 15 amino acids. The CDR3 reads CAWSPLVGVNEKLFF. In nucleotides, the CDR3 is TGTGCCTGGAGCCCCCTAGTAGGAGTTAATGAAAAACTGTTTTTT.

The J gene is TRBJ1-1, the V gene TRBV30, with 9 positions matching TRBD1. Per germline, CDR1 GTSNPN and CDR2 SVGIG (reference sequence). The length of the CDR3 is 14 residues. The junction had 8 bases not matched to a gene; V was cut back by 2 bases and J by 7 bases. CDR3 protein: CAWSLGQGSNEAFF. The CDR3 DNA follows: TGTGCCTGGAGTTTGGGACAGGGAAGTAATGAAGCTTTCTTT.

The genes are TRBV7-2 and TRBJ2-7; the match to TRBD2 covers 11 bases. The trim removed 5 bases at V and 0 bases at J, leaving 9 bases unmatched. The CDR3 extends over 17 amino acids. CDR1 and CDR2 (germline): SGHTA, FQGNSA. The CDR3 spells CASSTSGSSYSSYEQYF. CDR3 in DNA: TGTGCCAGCAGCACTAGCGGGAGTAGTTATAGCTCCTACGAGCAGTACTTC.

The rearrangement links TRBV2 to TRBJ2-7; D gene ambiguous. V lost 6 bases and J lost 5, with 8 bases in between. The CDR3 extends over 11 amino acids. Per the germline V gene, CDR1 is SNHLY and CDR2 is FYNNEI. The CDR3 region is CASSGSHEQYF. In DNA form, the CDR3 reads TGTGCCAGCAGCGGTTCCCACGAGCAGTACTTC.

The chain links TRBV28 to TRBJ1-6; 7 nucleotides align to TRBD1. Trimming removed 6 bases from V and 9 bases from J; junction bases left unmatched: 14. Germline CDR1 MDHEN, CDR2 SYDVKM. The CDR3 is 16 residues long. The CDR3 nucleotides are TGTGCCAGCAGGCCCCCCACAGGGGCCGGTAGTTCACCCCTCCACTTT. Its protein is CASRPPTGAGSSPLHF. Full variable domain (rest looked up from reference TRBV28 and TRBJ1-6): DVKVTQSSRYLVKRTGEKVFLECVQDMDHENMFWYRQDPGLGLRLIYFSYDVKMKEKGDIPEGYSVSREKKERFSLILESASTNQTSMYLCASRPPTGAGSSPLHFGNGTRLTVT.